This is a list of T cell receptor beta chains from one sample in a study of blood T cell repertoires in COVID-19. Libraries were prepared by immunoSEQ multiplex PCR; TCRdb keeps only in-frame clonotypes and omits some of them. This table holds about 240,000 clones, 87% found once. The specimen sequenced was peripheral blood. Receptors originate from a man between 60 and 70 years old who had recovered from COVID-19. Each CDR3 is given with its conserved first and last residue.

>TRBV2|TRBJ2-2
CASSRTGTTTGELFF
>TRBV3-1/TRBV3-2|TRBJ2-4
CASQGKNIQYF
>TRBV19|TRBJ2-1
CASRGGAGTNNEQFF
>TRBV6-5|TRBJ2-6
CASRDRDSGANVLTF
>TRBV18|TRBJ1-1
CASTRTGGEMNTEAFF
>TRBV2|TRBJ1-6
CASSEFLGARNSPLHF
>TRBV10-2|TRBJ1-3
CASSVAGGSGNTIYF
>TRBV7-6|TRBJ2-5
CASSQGLAGARETQYF
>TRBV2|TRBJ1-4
CASSKTGATNEKLFF
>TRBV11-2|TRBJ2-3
CASSLGAGGTDTQYF
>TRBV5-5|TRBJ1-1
CASSFSTSNTEAFF
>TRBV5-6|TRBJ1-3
CASSLAGTGRNTIYF
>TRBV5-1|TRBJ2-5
CASSFSGEETQYF
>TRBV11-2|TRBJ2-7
CASSQGRDNSYEQYF
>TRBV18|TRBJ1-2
CASSPKRHNRENYGYTF
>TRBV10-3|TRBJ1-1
CAISETDRNGENTEAFF
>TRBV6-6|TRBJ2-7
CASSYYPLGTGEQYF
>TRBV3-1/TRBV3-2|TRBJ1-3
CASSRKGPGTGSGNTIYF
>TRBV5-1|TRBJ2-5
CASSVTGTGGETQYF
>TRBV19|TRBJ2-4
CASSGTGGNIQYF
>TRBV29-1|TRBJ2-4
CSVLGQTLAKNIQYF
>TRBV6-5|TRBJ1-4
CASSYGATEKLFF
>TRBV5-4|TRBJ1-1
CASSPGGIEAFF
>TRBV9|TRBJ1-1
CASSVQVGGTEAFF
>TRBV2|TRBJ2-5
CAVWGLAGPEETQYF
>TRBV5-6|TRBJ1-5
CASSYLGGQGSGPPQHF
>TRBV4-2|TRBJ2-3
CASSQGTSGNPSTDTQYF
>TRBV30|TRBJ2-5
CAWEVHQETQYF
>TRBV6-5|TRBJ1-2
CASSYSGTVNYGYTF